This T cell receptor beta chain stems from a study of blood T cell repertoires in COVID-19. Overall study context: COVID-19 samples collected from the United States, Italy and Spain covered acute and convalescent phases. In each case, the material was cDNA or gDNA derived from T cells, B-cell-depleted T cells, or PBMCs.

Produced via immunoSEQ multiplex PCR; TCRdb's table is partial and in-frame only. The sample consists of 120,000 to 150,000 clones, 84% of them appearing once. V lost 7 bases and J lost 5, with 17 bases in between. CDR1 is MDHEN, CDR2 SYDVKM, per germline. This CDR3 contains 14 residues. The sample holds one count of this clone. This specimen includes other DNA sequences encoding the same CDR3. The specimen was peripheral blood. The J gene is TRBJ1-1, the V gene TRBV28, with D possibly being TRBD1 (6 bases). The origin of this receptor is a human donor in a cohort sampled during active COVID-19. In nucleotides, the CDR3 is TGTGCCAGCATCAGACGAGGGGGACTAACTGAAGCTTTCTTT. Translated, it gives CASIRRGGLTEAFF.